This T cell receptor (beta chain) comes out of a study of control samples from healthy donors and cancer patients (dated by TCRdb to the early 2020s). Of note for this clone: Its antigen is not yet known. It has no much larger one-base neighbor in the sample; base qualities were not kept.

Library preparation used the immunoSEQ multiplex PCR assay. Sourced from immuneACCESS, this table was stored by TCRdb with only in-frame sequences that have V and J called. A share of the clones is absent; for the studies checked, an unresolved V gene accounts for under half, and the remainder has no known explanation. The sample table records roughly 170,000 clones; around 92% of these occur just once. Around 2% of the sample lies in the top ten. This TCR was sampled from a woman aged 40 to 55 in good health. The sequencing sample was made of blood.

The CDR3 amino acid sequence is: CSARKTDTQYF. The DNA sequence is TGCAGTGCTAGGAAGACAGATACGCAGTATTTT. The rearranged segments are TRBV20-1 and TRBJ2-3; the D gene assignment is ambiguous. The germline V gene (reference sequence) yields DFQATT for CDR1 and SNEGSKA for CDR2. The CDR3 holds 11 amino acids from the cysteine to the phenylalanine. The DNA shown is the 33-base CDR3, in frame from base 1. Deletion took 3 bases off V and 3 bases off J, with a span of 4 bases between the germline ends.